This TCR beta chain was sequenced for a study of CD8 T cells in ankylosing spondylitis. Making the TCR beta libraries involved quantitative 5'-RACE with molecular barcodes. TCRdb redid the calling of the 5' RACE reads with MiXCR, one entry per CDR3 protein. The table records about 33,000 distinct CDR3 sequences, 12% to 15% of them present only once. Overall study results and limits: Existing reports had already noted some motif variants in reactive arthritis synovial fluid and blood. There was reportedly significant enrichment of clones that were disease-linked in matched ankylosing spondylitis synovial fluid.

This clonotype was recorded a few times. No antigen is known for it. The length of the CDR3 is 11 residues. Trimming shortened V by 4 bases and J by 2 bases, and 2 bases separated the two germline ends. Looked up from germline, CDR1 is SGHRS and CDR2 is YFSETQ. The TCR comes from a male donor with ankylosing spondylitis or in good health (not recorded which). Material for sequencing was blood. This chain links TRBV5-1 with TRBJ2-3; D uncertain. CDR3 sequence (DNA): TGCGCCAGCAGCCACACAGATACGCAGTATTTT. Amino acids: CASSHTDTQYF.